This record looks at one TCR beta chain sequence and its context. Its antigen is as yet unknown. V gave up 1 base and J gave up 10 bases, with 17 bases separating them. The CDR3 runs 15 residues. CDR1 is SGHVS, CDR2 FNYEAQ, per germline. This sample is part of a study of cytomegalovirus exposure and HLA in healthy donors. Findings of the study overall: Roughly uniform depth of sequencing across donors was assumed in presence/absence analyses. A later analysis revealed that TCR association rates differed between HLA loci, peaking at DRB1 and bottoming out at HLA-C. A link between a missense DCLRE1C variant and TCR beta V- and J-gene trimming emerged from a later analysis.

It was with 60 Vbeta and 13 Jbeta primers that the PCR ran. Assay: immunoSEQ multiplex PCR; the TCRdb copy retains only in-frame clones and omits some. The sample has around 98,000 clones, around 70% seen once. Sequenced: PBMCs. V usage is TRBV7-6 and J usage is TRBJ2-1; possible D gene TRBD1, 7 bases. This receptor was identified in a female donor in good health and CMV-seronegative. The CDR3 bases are TGTGCCAGCAGCTTAGTAGTGGAGGGGGCGAAGGAGCAGTTCTTC. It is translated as CASSLVVEGAKEQFF.